This T cell receptor (beta chain) stems from a study of low-dose radiotherapy and immunotherapy resistance in tumors. Time point specified: after trial treatment. Sample treatment: LDRT plus nivolumab, ipilimumab, low-dose cyclophosphamide and aspirin (RACIN trial). This CDR3 is built from 14 residues. Germline CDR1 and CDR2: SGDLS and YYNGEE. V lost 0 bases, J lost 6 bases, and 13 bases lay in between. TRAV- and TRBV-specific primers primed first-strand cDNA, covering alpha and beta chains. TCRs underwent 20 PCR cycles of amplification with a constant-region primer and V-primer adapter. From the reads, TCRdb called clonotypes with MiXCR, one entry per CDR3 protein. The repertoire has 50,000 or so distinct CDR3 sequences, roughly 23% of them found once; the top ten carry 6.7%. Ten or more counts support this clonotype.

The chain links TRBV9 to TRBJ2-7; D may match TRBD1 or TRBD2 (6 bases each). The sequenced sample was PBMCs, obtained after low-dose radiotherapy plus immunotherapy. This TCR derives from a male donor with prostate cancer. CDR3 nucleotides: TGTGCCAGCAGCGTAGGGTTTTCGGGGGCCGAGCAGTACTTC. It specifies CASSVGFSGAEQYF.